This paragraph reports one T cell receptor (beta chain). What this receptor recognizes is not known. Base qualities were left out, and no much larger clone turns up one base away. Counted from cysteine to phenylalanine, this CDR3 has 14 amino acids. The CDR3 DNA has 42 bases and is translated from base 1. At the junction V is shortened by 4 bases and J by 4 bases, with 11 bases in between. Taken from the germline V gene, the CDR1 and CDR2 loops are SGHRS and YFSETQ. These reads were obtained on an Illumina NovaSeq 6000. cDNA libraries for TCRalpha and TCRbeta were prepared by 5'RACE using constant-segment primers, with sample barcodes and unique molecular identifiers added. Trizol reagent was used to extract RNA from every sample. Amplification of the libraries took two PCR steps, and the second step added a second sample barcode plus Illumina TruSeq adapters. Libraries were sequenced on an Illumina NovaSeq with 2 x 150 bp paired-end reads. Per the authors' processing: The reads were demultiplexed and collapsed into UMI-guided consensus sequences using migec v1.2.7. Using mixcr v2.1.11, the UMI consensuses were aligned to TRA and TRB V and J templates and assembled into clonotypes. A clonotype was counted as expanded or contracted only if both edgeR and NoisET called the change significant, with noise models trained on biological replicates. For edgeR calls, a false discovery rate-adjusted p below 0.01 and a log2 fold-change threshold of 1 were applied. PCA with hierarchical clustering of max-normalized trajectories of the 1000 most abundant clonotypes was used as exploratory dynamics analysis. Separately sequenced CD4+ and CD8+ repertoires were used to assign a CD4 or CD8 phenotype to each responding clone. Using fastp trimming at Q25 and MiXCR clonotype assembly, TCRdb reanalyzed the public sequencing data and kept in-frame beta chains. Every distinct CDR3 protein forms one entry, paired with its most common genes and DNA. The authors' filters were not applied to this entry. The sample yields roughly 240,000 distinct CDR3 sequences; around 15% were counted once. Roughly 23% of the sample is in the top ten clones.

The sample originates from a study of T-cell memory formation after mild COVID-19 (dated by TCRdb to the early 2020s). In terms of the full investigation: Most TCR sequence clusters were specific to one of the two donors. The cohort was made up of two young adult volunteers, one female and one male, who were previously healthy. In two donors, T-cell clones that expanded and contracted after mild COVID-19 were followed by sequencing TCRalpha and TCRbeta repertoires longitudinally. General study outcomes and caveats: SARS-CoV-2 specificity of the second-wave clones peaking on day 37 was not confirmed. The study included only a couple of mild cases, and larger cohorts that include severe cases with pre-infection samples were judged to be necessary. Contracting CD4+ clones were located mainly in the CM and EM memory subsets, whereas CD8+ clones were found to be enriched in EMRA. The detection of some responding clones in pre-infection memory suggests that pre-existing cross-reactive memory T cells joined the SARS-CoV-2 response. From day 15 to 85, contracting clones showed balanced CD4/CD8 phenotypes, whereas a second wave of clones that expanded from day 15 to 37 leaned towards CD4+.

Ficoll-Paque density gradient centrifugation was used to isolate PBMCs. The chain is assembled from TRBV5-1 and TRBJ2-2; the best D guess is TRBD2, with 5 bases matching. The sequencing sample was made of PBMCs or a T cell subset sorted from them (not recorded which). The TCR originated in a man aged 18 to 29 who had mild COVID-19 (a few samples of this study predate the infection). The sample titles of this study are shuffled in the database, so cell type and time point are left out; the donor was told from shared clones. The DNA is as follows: TGCGCCAGCAGCCCGGGGTCGGGCACCGGGGAGCTGTTTTTT. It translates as CASSPGSGTGELFF.